Listed below are T cell receptor beta chains from one sample, sequenced in a study of technical replicates of blood from a few donors. Repertoires were generated with immunoSEQ multiplex PCR, while TCRdb's copy carries only in-frame clones and drops some. The repertoire holds approximately 81,000 clones, with just over 95% as singletons. Sequencing input: T cells isolated from PBMCs. These TCRs come from a human donor in good health. Each CDR3 is given with its conserved first and last residue. A D gene is named only where the DNA matches it firmly. Clone size, where shown, is once, few, many, or a class for clones that have expanded.

J gene,clone size,CDR3 length,D gene,V gene,CDR3 DNA,CDR3 protein
TRBJ1-2,once,15,TRBD1,TRBV2,TGTGCCAGCCCTTCGGACAGGGGCGCTAACTATGGCTACACCTTC,CASPSDRGANYGYTF
TRBJ1-2,.,14,.,TRBV4-1,TGCGCCAGCAGCCAAGATCCAGACTACTATGGCTACACCTTC,CASSQDPDYYGYTF
TRBJ2-6,.,16,.,TRBV7-3,TGTGCCAGCAGCTTATCAGGAAGCTCTGGGGCCAACGTCCTGACTTTC,CASSLSGSSGANVLTF
TRBJ2-7,.,11,.,TRBV11-2,TGTGCCAGCAGCTTGGCCAACGAGCAGTACTTC,CASSLANEQYF
TRBJ2-5,.,16,TRBD1,TRBV28,TGTGCCAGCAGCTACCAGACAGGGGGGTTACAGGAGACCCAGTACTTC,CASSYQTGGLQETQYF
TRBJ2-7,.,15,.,TRBV9,TGTGCCAGCAGCGTAGTAGGCGGAGGGCTCTACGAGCAGTACTTC,CASSVVGGGLYEQYF
TRBJ2-7,.,13,.,TRBV4-1,TGCGCCAGCAGCCGAGACAGGTTCTACGAGCAGTACTTC,CASSRDRFYEQYF
TRBJ2-5,.,12,.,TRBV11-3,TGTGCCAGCAGCTTAGAGCGGGGGACCCAGTACTTC,CASSLERGTQYF
TRBJ2-1,.,14,TRBD2,TRBV4-3,TGCGCCAGCAGCCGCCTAGCGGGAGTTTCTGAGCAGTTCTTC,CASSRLAGVSEQFF
TRBJ2-5,.,14,.,TRBV18,TGTGCCAGCTCACTCCTAGACAGCCAAGAGACCCAGTACTTC,CASSLLDSQETQYF
TRBJ1-1,few,12,.,TRBV11-2,TGTGCCAGCAGCTTAGTCCGAGGGGAAGCTTTCTTT,CASSLVRGEAFF
TRBJ2-1,.,15,.,TRBV6-6,TGTGCCAGCAGTTACGAGCGCTCGATTTACAATGAGCAGTTCTTC,CASSYERSIYNEQFF
TRBJ1-1,.,16,TRBD1,TRBV7-8,TGTGCCAGCCTCAAAGGGGTAGACAGGGGGAACACTGAAGCTTTCTTT,CASLKGVDRGNTEAFF
TRBJ2-1,.,13,.,TRBV27,TGTGCCAGCAGTTTCCAGGGGCCCAATGAGCAGTTCTTC,CASSFQGPNEQFF